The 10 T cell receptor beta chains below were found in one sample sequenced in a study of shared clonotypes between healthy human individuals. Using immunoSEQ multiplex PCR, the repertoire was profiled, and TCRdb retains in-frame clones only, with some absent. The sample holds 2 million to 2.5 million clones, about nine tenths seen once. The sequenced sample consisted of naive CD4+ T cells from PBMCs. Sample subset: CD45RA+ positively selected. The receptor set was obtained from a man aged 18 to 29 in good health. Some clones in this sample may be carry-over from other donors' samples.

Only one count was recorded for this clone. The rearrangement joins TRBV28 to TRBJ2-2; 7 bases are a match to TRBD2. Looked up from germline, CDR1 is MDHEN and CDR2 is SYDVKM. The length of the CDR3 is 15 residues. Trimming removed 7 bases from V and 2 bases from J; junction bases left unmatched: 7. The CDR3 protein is CASTSGGTNTGELFF. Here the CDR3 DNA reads TGTGCCAGCACCTCGGGAGGCACTAACACCGGGGAGCTGTTTTTT.

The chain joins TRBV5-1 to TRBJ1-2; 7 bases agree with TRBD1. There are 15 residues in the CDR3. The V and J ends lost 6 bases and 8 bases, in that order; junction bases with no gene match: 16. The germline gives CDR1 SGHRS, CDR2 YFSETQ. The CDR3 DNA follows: TGCGCCAGCACCCTCGAACCGACAGGGCTTCGCGGCTACACCTTC. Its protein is CASTLEPTGLRGYTF.

The CDR3 region has the DNA TGTGCCAGCAGCCCCGAGGGGGGGCCATGGGAGACCCAGTACTTC. Protein: CASSPEGGPWETQYF. The chain carries TRBV27 and TRBJ2-5; tentative D call: TRBD2 (7 bases). CDR3 length: 15 amino acids. Germline V gene data show CDR1 as MNHEY and CDR2 as SMNVEV (reference sequence). V was shortened by 6 bases and J by 5 bases, with 19 bases between the two germline ends.

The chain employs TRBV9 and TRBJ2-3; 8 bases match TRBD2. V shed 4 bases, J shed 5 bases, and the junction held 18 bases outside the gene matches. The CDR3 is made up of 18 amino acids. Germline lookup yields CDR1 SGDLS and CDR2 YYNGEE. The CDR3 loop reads CASSPLRGGALTGDTQYF. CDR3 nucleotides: TGTGCCAGCAGCCCCCTACGGGGGGGCGCCCTAACAGGAGATACGCAGTATTTT.

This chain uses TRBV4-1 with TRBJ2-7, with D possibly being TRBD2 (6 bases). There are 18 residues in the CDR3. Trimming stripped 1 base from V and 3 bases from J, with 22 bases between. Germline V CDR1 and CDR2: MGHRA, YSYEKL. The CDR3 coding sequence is TGCGCCAGCAGCCAAGCCCCGGAGGGTTGGCCACCACGCTACGAGCAGTACTTC. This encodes CASSQAPEGWPPRYEQYF.

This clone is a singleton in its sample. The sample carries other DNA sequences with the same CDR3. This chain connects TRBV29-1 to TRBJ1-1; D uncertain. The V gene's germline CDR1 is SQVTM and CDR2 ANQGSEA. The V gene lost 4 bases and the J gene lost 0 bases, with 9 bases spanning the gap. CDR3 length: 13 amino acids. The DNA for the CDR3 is TGCAGCGTTGTGGGTCGACTGAACACTGAAGCTTTCTTT. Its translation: CSVVGRLNTEAFF.

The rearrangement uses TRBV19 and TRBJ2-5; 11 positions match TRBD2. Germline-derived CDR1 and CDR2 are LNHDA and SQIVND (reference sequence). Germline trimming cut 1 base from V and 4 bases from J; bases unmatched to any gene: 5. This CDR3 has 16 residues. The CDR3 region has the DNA TGTGCCAGTAGTATAGGGGCTAGCGGGAGGTTAGAGACCCAGTACTTC. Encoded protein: CASSIGASGRLETQYF.

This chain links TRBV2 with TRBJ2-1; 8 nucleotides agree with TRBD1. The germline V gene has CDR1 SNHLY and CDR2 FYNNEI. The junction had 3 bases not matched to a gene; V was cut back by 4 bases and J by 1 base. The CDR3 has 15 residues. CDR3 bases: TGTGCCAGCAGTGGTGACAGGGGATCCTACAATGAGCAGTTCTTC. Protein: CASSGDRGSYNEQFF. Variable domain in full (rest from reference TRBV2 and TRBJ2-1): EPEVTQTPSHQVTQMGQEVILRCVPISNHLYFYWYRQILGQKVEFLVSFYNNEISEKSEIFDDQFSVERPDGSNFTLKIRSTKLEDSAMYFCASSGDRGSYNEQFFGPGTRLTVL.

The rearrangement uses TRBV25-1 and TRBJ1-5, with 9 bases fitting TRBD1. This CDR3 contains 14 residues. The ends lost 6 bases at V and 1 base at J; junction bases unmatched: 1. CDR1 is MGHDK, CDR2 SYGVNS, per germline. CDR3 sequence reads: CASSGTGSNQPQHF. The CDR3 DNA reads TGTGCCAGCAGCGGGACAGGGAGCAATCAGCCCCAGCATTTT.

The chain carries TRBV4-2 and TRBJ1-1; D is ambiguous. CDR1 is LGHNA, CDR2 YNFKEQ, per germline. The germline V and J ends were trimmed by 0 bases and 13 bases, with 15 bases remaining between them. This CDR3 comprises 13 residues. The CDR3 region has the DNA TGTGCCAGCAGCCAAGAGGACCGCGCCCGAGGTTTCTTT. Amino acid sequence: CASSQEDRARGFF.